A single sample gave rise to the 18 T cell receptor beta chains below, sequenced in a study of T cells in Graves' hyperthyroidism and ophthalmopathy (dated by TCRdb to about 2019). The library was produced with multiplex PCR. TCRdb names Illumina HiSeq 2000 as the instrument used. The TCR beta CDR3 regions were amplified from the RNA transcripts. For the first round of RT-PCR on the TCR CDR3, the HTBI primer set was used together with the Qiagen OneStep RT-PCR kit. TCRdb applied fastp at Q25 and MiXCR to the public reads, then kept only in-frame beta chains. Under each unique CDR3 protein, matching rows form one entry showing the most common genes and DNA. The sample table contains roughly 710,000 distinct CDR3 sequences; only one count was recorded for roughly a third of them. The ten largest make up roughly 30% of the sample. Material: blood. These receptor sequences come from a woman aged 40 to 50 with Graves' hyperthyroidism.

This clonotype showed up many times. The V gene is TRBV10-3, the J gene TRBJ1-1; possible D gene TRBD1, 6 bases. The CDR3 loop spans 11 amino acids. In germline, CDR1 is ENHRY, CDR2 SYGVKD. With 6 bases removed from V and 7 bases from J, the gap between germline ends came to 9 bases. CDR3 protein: CAIRGTIEAFF. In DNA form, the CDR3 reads TGTGCCATCAGAGGGACAATTGAAGCTTTCTTT.

For the CDR3, the DNA is TGCGCCAGCAGCCAAGAATCCGGCCACTCCTACGAGCAGTACTTC. It encodes CASSQESGHSYEQYF. The genes are TRBV4-1 and TRBJ2-7; D gene ambiguous. V lost 0 bases, J lost 0 bases, and 9 bases lay in between. This CDR3 has 15 amino acids. Germline CDR1 MGHRA, CDR2 YSYEKL.

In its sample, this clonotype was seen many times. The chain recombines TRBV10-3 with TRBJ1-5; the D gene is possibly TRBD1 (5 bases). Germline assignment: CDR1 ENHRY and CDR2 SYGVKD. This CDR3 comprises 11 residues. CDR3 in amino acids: CAAGSNQPQHF. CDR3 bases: TGTGCAGCAGGGAGCAATCAGCCCCAGCATTTT.

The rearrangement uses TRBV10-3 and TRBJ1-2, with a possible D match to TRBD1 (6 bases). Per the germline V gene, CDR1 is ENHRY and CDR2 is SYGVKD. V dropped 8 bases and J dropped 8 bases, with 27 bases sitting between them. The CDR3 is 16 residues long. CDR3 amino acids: CAISNRRLAGGHGYTF. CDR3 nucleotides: TGTGCCATCTCAAACAGGCGACTAGCGGGGGGGCACGGCTACACCTTC.

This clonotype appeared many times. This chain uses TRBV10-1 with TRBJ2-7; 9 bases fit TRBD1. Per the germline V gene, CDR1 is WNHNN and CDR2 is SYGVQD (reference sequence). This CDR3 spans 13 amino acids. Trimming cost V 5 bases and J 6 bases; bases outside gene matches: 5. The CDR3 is CASSSGTGSEQYF. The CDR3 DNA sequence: TGCGCCAGCAGTTCTGGGACAGGGAGCGAGCAGTACTTC.

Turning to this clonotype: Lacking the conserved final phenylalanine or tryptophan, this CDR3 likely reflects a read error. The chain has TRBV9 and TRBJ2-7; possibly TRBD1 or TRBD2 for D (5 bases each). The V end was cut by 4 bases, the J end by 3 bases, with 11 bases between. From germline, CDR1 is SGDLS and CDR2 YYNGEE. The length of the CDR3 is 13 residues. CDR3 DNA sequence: TGTGCCAGCAGCTTGGCAGGGAGCTACGAGCAGTACCTC. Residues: CASSLAGSYEQYL.

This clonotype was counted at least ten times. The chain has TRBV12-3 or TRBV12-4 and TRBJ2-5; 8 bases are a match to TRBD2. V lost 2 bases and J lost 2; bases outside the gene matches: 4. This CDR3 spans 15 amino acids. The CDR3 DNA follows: TGTGCCAGCAGTTTAAACTCGGGAGGGCAAGAGACCCAGTACTTC. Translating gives CASSLNSGGQETQYF.

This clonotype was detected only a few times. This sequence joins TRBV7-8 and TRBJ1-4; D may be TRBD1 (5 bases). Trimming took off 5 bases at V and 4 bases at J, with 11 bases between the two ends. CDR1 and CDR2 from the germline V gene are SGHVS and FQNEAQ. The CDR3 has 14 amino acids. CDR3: CASSPRGRNEKLFF. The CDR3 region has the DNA TGTGCCAGCAGCCCCCGGGGCCGTAATGAAAAACTGTTTTTT. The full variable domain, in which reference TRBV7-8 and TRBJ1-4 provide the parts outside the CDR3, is GAGVSQSPRYKVAKRGQDVALRCDPISGHVSLFWYQQALGQGPEFLTYFQNEAQLDKSGLPSDRFFAERPEGSVSTLKIQRTQQEDSAVYLCASSPRGRNEKLFFGSGTQLSVL.

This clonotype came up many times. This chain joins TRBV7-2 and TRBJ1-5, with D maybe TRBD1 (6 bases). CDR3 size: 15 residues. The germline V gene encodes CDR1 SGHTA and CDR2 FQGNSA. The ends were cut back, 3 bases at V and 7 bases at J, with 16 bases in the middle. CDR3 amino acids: CASSLTGLRGQPQHF. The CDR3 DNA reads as TGTGCCAGCAGCTTGACAGGTCTCCGAGGGCAGCCCCAGCATTTT.

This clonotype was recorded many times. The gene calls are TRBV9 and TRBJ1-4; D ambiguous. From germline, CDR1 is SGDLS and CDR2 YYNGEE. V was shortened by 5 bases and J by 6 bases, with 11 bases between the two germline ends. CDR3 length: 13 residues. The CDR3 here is CASSGGRYEKLFF. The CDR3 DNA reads TGTGCCAGCAGTGGAGGACGTTATGAAAAACTGTTTTTT.

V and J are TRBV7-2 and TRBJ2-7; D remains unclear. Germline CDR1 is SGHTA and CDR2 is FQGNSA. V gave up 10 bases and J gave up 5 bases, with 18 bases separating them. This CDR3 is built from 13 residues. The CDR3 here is CATMLVGENEQYF. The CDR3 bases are TGTGCCACGATGTTAGTTGGAGAAAACGAGCAGTACTTC.

The CDR3 spells CASSPVAGSNYGYTF. For the CDR3, the DNA is TGTGCCAGCAGCCCGGTTGCAGGGTCTAACTATGGCTACACCTTC. The rearrangement links TRBV7-2 to TRBJ1-2, with a weak D call TRBD1 (5 bases). Germline V gene lookup returns CDR1 SGHTA and CDR2 FQGNSA. The CDR3 spans 15 residues. Between the trimmed V and J ends, which lost 5 bases and 0 bases, there was a span of 13 bases.

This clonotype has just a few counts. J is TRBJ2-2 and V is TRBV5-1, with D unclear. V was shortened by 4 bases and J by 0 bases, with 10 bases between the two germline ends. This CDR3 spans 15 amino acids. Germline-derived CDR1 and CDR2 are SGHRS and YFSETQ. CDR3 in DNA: TGCGCCAGCAGCCCAGGCAGGCCGAACACCGGGGAGCTGTTTTTT. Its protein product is CASSPGRPNTGELFF.

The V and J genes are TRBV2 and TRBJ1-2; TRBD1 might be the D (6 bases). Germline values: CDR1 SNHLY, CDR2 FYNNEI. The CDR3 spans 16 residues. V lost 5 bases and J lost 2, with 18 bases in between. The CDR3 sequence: CASSYSYGGPNYGYTF. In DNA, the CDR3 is TGTGCCAGCAGTTACTCGTACGGGGGGCCGAACTATGGCTACACCTTC.

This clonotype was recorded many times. CDR3 nucleotides: TGCGCCAGCAGTGAGTTAAAAGCCTTCCATGGACAAGTCCGACAGCCCCAGCATTTT. This encodes CASSELKAFHGQVRQPQHF. The V call is TRBV10-2, the J call TRBJ1-5; D is perhaps TRBD1 (5 bases). The CDR3 is 19 amino acids. The ends were cut back, 1 base at V and 7 bases at J, with 26 bases in the middle. Germline V gene sequence: CDR1 WSHSY, CDR2 SAAADI.

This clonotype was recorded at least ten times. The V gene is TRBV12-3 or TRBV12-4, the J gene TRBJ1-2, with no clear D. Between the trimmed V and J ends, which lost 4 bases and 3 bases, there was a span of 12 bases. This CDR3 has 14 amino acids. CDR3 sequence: CASSSDPLDYGYTF. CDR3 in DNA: TGTGCCAGCAGTTCTGATCCTTTAGACTATGGCTACACCTTC.

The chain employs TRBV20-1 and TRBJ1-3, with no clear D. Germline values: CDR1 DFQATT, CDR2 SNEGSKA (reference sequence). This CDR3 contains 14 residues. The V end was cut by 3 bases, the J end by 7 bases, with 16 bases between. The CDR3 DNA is TGCAGTGCTAGTCACCGGGGTCTGGGGAACACCATATATTTT. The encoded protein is CSASHRGLGNTIYF.

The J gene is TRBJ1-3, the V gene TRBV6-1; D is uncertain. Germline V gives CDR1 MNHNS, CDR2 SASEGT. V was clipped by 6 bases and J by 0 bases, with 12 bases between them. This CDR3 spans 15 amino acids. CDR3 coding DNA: TGTGCCAGCAGCCACTATCCAGGCTCTGGAAACACCATATATTTT. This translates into CASSHYPGSGNTIYF.